These 9 T cell receptor beta chains originate from one sample sequenced in a study of T cells after somatic rescue of genetic block. TCRdb's copy holds only in-frame clones and misses some; the assay was immunoSEQ multiplex PCR. The table includes under 150,000 clones, around 90% detected once. Sample: peripheral blood mononuclear cells (PBMCs). Source of these receptors: a woman in her late teens or twenties.

The chain recombines TRBV7-9 with TRBJ1-5; D is undetermined. V shed 5 bases and J shed 0 bases, with 8 bases lying between them. Per the germline V gene, CDR1 is SEHNR and CDR2 is FQNEAQ (reference sequence). The CDR3 contains 14 residues. CDR3 region: CASSLHDSNQPQHF. The DNA for the CDR3 is TGTGCCAGCAGCCTACACGATAGCAATCAGCCCCAGCATTTT.

The V call is TRBV6-1, the J call TRBJ2-5; D is possibly TRBD1 or TRBD2 (5 bases each). The CDR3 is 15 residues long. The V end was cut by 2 bases, the J end by 5 bases, with 15 bases between. Germline V gene sequence: CDR1 MNHNS, CDR2 SASEGT. The CDR3 is CASSERAQWGETQYF. In DNA form, the CDR3 reads TGTGCCAGCAGTGAACGGGCTCAGTGGGGGGAGACCCAGTACTTC.

The V and J genes are TRBV20-1 and TRBJ1-2; D ambiguous. This CDR3 is 10 amino acids long. V shed 7 bases and J shed 6 bases, with 9 bases lying between them. The V gene's germline CDR1 is DFQATT and CDR2 SNEGSKA (reference sequence). The CDR3 nucleotides are TGCAGTGTGACCCCCCATGGCTACACCTTC. Translation gives CSVTPHGYTF.

This chain joins TRBV11-2 and TRBJ2-3, with 11 nucleotides matching TRBD2. This CDR3 has 16 amino acids. CDR1 SGHAT and CDR2 FQNNGV come from the germline V gene. J was trimmed by 7 bases and V by 5 bases; bases with no gene match: 11. The CDR3 loop is CASSLNPGTSGNTQYF. The CDR3 DNA is TGTGCCAGCAGCCTCAATCCCGGGACTAGCGGTAATACGCAGTATTTT.

The chain couples TRBV7-8 to TRBJ1-1; D is perhaps TRBD1 (5 bases). Germline lookup yields CDR1 SGHVS and CDR2 FQNEAQ. This CDR3 region has 12 residues. V dropped 4 bases and J dropped 7 bases, with 10 bases sitting between them. The CDR3 is CASSSTGHEAFF. CDR3 bases: TGTGCCAGCAGCTCCACAGGACATGAAGCTTTCTTT.

Only one count was recorded for this clone. The chain combines TRBV7-3 with TRBJ2-1, with D possibly being TRBD2 (6 bases). V lost 3 bases to trimming and J lost 3 bases, with 12 bases between them. Germline loops: CDR1 SGHTA, CDR2 FQGTGA. The CDR3 is 15 amino acids. Written as DNA, the CDR3 is TGTGCCAGCAGCTTTCGTCGAGCGGGCTACAATGAGCAGTTCTTC. Translated, it gives CASSFRRAGYNEQFF.

The chain joins TRBV7-2 to TRBJ1-2; D call uncertain. Deletions cut 4 bases from V and 10 bases from J, with 10 bases between. The CDR3 runs 11 residues. Germline CDR1 is SGHTA and CDR2 is FQGNSA. CDR3 nucleotide sequence: TGTGCCAGCAGCTCCCTTTCGGCCTACACCTTC. Amino acids: CASSSLSAYTF. Combining the CDR3 with reference TRBV7-2 and TRBJ1-2 gives the whole variable domain GAGVSQSPSNKVTEKGKDVELRCDPISGHTALYWYRQSLGQGLEFLIYFQGNSAPDKSGLPSDRFSAERTGGSVSTLTIQRTQQEDSAVYLCASSSLSAYTFGSGTRLTVV.

The gene calls are TRBV29-1 and TRBJ2-5; 8 bases map to TRBD1. The trim removed 1 base at V and 5 bases at J, leaving 9 bases unmatched. CDR3 length equals 15 residues. Germline CDR1 and CDR2: SQVTM and ANQGSEA. CDR3 sequence: CSVEGLDRVGETQYF. In nucleotides, the CDR3 is TGCAGCGTTGAAGGGCTGGACAGGGTCGGTGAGACCCAGTACTTC. Full variable domain (missing parts from reference TRBV29-1 and TRBJ2-5): SAVISQKPSRDICQRGTSLTIQCQVDSQVTMMFWYRQQPGQSLTLIATANQGSEATYESGFVIDKFPISRPNLTFSTLTVSNMSPEDSSIYLCSVEGLDRVGETQYFGPGTRLLVL.

The V and J genes are TRBV2 and TRBJ1-2; the match to TRBD1 covers 7 bases. This CDR3 spans 13 amino acids. V lost 4 bases, J lost 6 bases, and 5 bases stayed unmatched. CDR1 and CDR2 (germline): SNHLY, FYNNEI. The CDR3 protein is CASSVQGIDGYTF. Here the CDR3 DNA reads TGTGCCAGCAGTGTACAGGGGATAGATGGCTACACCTTC.